The source of this TCR beta chain is a study of graft-versus-host responses after intestinal transplantation. Study background: As for transplant type, recipients had multivisceral, liver-intestinal, or isolated intestinal grafts. Recipients were all induced with anti-thymocyte globulin, then given tacrolimus and steroids for roughly 3 years.

On this clone itself: As yet, its antigen is unknown.

The CDR3 totals 14 residues. Germline V gene data show CDR1 as SGHTA and CDR2 as FQGNSA. Trimming left V 1 base short and J 0 bases short, with 7 bases between. This table comes from immunoSEQ multiplex PCR, and its TCRdb copy is limited to in-frame clones, with some not included. The table records approximately 110,000 clones, 85% to 95% of them present only once. Specimen: unstimulated CD8+ T cells sorted from spleen or lymph node cells, collected before transplant. The clonotype originates from a human donor who was the organ donor for an intestinal transplant. The rearrangement uses TRBV7-2 and TRBJ2-7; D not resolved. CDR3: CASSLVVSSYEQYF. CDR3 coding DNA: TGTGCCAGCAGCTTAGTCGTCAGCTCCTACGAGCAGTACTTC.